The 21 T cell receptor beta chains reported below all come from one sample, sequenced in a study of blood T cell repertoires in COVID-19 (dated by TCRdb to 2018 to 2021). Libraries were made using the immunoSEQ multiplex PCR assay. Sourced from immuneACCESS, this table was stored by TCRdb with only in-frame sequences that have V and J called. A share of the clones is absent; for the studies checked, an unresolved V gene accounts for under half, and the remainder has no known explanation. This sample gives 65,000 to 95,000 clones in total; approximately 91% of them show up just once. Roughly 3% of the sample belongs to the ten largest clones. The sequencing input was peripheral blood. The receptors stem from a man aged 65 to 79 with active or convalescent COVID-19.

This chain connects TRBV3-1 (or the pseudogene TRBV3-2) to TRBJ2-5; D may be TRBD1 (6 bases). Trimming took off 3 bases at V and 5 bases at J, with 10 bases between the two ends. CDR3 length equals 13 residues. Germline V CDR1 and CDR2: LGHDT, YNNKEL (reference sequence). This chain's CDR3 is CASSQGAWETQYF. For the CDR3, the DNA is TGTGCCAGCAGCCAGGGGGCTTGGGAGACCCAGTACTTC.

The chain carries TRBV27 and TRBJ1-2, with 9 bases lining up with TRBD1. The germline V gene has CDR1 MNHEY and CDR2 SMNVEV (reference sequence). This CDR3 has 14 amino acids. V dropped 3 bases and J dropped 4; count of bases not matched to a gene: 3. The CDR3 here is CASSLGQGLYGYTF. CDR3 DNA sequence: TGTGCCAGCAGTTTGGGACAGGGTCTCTATGGCTACACCTTC.

The V and J genes are TRBV12-3 or TRBV12-4 and TRBJ2-3; D is perhaps TRBD2 (6 bases). The CDR3 consists of 13 residues. V gave up 5 bases and J gave up 7 bases, with 13 bases separating them. The chain's CDR3 is CASSPGRWNTQYF. The CDR3 nucleotides read TGTGCCAGCAGTCCAGGGAGGTGGAATACGCAGTATTTT.

J is TRBJ1-6 and V is TRBV5-1; TRBD1 might be the D (6 bases). Trimming left V 8 bases short and J 5 bases short, with 14 bases between. The CDR3 consists of 14 residues. CDR1 SGHRS and CDR2 YFSETQ come from the germline V gene. The DNA of the CDR3 is TGCGCCAGTTGTTGGGGACAAGATAATTCACCCCTCCACTTT. Translated, it gives CASCWGQDNSPLHF.

CDR3 protein: CASSTNYEQYF. DNA for the CDR3: TGTGCCAGCAGTACTAACTACGAGCAGTACTTC. The chain combines TRBV6-5 with TRBJ2-7, with no clear D. Germline lookup yields CDR1 MNHEY and CDR2 SVGAGI. V shed 5 bases and J shed 3 bases, with 5 bases lying between them. The CDR3 totals 11 residues.

The chain employs TRBV5-4 and TRBJ2-7; D unresolved. Trimming took 0 bases from V and 5 from J, leaving 15 bases between them. Germline lookup yields CDR1 SGHNT and CDR2 YYREEE (reference sequence). This CDR3 is 15 amino acids long. The CDR3 here is CASSLGGTGLDEQYF. Here the CDR3 DNA reads TGTGCCAGCAGCTTGGGAGGTACTGGGTTGGACGAGCAGTACTTC.

The CDR3 DNA reads TGTGCCAGCAGTACACGGACAGGGAATAGGAATTCACCCCTCCACTTT. Protein sequence: CASSTRTGNRNSPLHF. V is TRBV25-1 and J is TRBJ1-6, with 8 bases fitting TRBD1. Germline lookup yields CDR1 MGHDK and CDR2 SYGVNS. V lost 5 bases, J lost 7 bases, and 10 bases stayed unmatched. The CDR3 extends over 16 amino acids.

The V gene is TRBV6-1, the J gene TRBJ2-3, with TRBD2 as a possible D gene (6 bases). CDR1 is MNHNS and CDR2 is SASEGT in the germline V gene. This CDR3 has 17 amino acids. Trimming stripped 4 bases from V and 3 bases from J, with 20 bases between. The CDR3 coding sequence is TGTGCCAGCAGTGGTAGACGTGTGGCGGGGAGTACAGATACGCAGTATTTT. Its protein is CASSGRRVAGSTDTQYF.

The chain links TRBV3-1 (or the pseudogene TRBV3-2) to TRBJ2-2; D remains ambiguous. V lost 0 bases and J lost 5, with 10 bases in between. This CDR3 has 15 amino acids. Germline-derived CDR1 and CDR2 are LGHDT and YNNKEL (reference sequence). This CDR3 is CASSQDHTGTGELFF. CDR3 sequence (DNA): TGTGCCAGCAGCCAAGACCACACCGGGACCGGGGAGCTGTTTTTT.

This chain joins TRBV3-1 (or the pseudogene TRBV3-2) and TRBJ1-1, with a possible D match to TRBD1 (5 bases). In germline, CDR1 is LGHDT, CDR2 YNNKEL (reference sequence). Trimming stripped 4 bases from V and 2 bases from J, with 14 bases between. The CDR3 contains 15 residues. The CDR3 protein is CASSLTGGINTEAFF. The DNA for the CDR3 is TGTGCCAGCAGCCTTACGGGGGGTATTAACACTGAAGCTTTCTTT.

The chain joins TRBV10-2 to TRBJ2-1; 13 bases align to TRBD2. The J segment lost 7 bases and the V segment lost 4 bases, leaving 7 bases of the junction unmatched. Germline CDR1 is WSHSY and CDR2 is SAAADI. CDR3 size: 16 residues. As DNA, the CDR3 is TGCGCCAGCAGTGGCTCCGGGACTAGCGGGGCGAATGAGCAGTTCTTC. It encodes CASSGSGTSGANEQFF.

A single count supports this clone. This sequence joins TRBV9 and TRBJ1-1; maybe TRBD1 (5 bases). The length of the CDR3 is 17 residues. Germline loops: CDR1 SGDLS, CDR2 YYNGEE. V lost 2 bases, J lost 0 bases, and 17 bases lay in between. The CDR3 DNA reads TGTGCCAGCAGCGTCGAACCCGCGACAGTAATGAACACTGAAGCTTTCTTT. This encodes CASSVEPATVMNTEAFF.

The V and J genes are TRBV19 and TRBJ1-1; D remains ambiguous. This CDR3 is 10 amino acids long. In germline, CDR1 is LNHDA, CDR2 SQIVND (reference sequence). This chain's CDR3 is CGAMNTEAFF. The CDR3, as DNA: TGTGGGGCGATGAACACTGAAGCTTTCTTT.

For the CDR3, the DNA is TGCAGCGGACAGGTTGCCTACGAGCAGTACTTC. This encodes CSGQVAYEQYF. V usage is TRBV29-1 and J usage is TRBJ2-7; tentatively, D is TRBD1 (6 bases). The CDR3 has 11 residues. Per germline, CDR1 SQVTM and CDR2 ANQGSEA. V lost 7 bases, J lost 2 bases, and 9 bases lay in between.

The chain is built from TRBV6-1 and TRBJ2-3; 9 bases match TRBD2. J was trimmed by 0 bases and V by 1 base; bases with no gene match: 8. Per germline, CDR1 MNHNS and CDR2 SASEGT. The CDR3 has 18 amino acids. The CDR3 sequence: CASSEVFLAGPSTDTQYF. Written as DNA, the CDR3 is TGTGCCAGCAGTGAAGTGTTTCTAGCGGGGCCTAGCACAGATACGCAGTATTTT.

This CDR3 is CASSPLSGNNEQFF. The CDR3 region has the DNA TGTGCCAGCTCCCCCCTTTCGGGTAACAATGAGCAGTTCTTC. The chain joins TRBV18 to TRBJ2-1; D gene uncertain. Germline-derived CDR1 and CDR2 are KGHSH and LQKENI. Trimming pared 6 bases from V and 5 bases from J, leaving 14 bases between. The CDR3 sequence is 14 residues long.

This clone appeared a single time. The chain is built from TRBV19 and TRBJ1-6; a possible D gene is TRBD1 (5 bases). CDR3 size: 15 residues. Between the trimmed V and J ends, which lost 7 bases and 0 bases, there was a span of 10 bases. Looked up from germline, CDR1 is LNHDA and CDR2 is SQIVND (reference sequence). DNA of the CDR3: TGTGCCAGTACCCAAGGGGCCTCCTATAATTCACCCCTCCACTTT. This codes for CASTQGASYNSPLHF.

This clone was counted between two and nine times. The gene calls are TRBV19 and TRBJ2-1, with 7 bases lining up with TRBD2. This CDR3 comprises 18 residues. With V trimmed by 5 bases and J by 0 bases, 13 bases remained unmatched. Germline CDR1 reads LNHDA; CDR2 reads SQIVND (reference sequence). The CDR3 nucleotides are TGTGCCAGTAGTTTTCTTTTTGGGGGGGAGACCTCCTACAATGAGCAGTTCTTC. Translation gives CASSFLFGGETSYNEQFF. The full variable domain, in which reference TRBV19 and TRBJ2-1 provide the parts outside the CDR3, is DGGITQSPKYLFRKEGQNVTLSCEQNLNHDAMYWYRQDPGQGLRLIYYSQIVNDFQKGDIAEGYSVSREKKESFPLTVTSAQKNPTAFYLCASSFLFGGETSYNEQFFGPGTRLTVL.

The chain carries TRBV30 and TRBJ1-3; D call uncertain. V lost 5 bases to trimming and J lost 4 bases, with 6 bases between them. The CDR3 extends over 11 amino acids. CDR1 and CDR2 from the germline V gene are GTSNPN and SVGIG (reference sequence). The CDR3 DNA follows: TGTGCCTGGGGCAGGGGAAACACCATATATTTT. This translates into CAWGRGNTIYF.

This chain uses TRBV2 with TRBJ1-4; D not certain. Per germline, CDR1 SNHLY and CDR2 FYNNEI. The CDR3 is 15 amino acids. Trimming shortened V by 6 bases and J by 5 bases, and 16 bases separated the two germline ends. The CDR3 nucleotides read TGTGCCAGCAGCGCTCCCGTGACACAGAATGAAAAACTGTTTTTT. It yields the protein CASSAPVTQNEKLFF.

This clone was found once. The chain links TRBV28 to TRBJ1-1, with TRBD1 as a possible D gene (6 bases). The CDR3 totals 14 residues. Deletions cut 6 bases from V and 4 bases from J, with 15 bases between. The germline CDR1 and CDR2 sequences are MDHEN and SYDVKM. CDR3: CASRKDRPGTEAFF. Here the CDR3 DNA reads TGTGCCAGCAGAAAAGACAGGCCGGGCACTGAAGCTTTCTTT.